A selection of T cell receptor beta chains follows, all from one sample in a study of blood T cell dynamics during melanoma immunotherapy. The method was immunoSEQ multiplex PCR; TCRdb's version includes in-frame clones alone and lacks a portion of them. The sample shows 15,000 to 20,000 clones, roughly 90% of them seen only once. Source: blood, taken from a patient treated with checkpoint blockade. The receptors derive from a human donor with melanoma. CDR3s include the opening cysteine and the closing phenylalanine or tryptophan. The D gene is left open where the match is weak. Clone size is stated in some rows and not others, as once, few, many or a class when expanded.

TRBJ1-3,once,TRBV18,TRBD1,CASSTGSGNTIYF,TGTGCCAGCTCGACAGGGTCTGGAAACACCATATATTTT
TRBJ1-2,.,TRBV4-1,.,CASSQDLGVFNYGYTF,TGCGCCAGCAGCCAAGACCTTGGAGTTTTTAACTATGGCTACACCTTC
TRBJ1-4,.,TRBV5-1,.,CASSLITTGLNLEKLFF,TGCGCCAGCAGCCTGATCACCACAGGGTTGAATTTGGAAAAACTGTTTTTT
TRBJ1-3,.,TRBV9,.,CASSVGGLPLPIYF,TGTGCCAGCAGCGTAGGAGGTCTTCCCCTTCCCATATATTTT
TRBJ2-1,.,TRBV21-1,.,CASHGTSSDGRSNEQFF,TGTGCCAGCCATGGGACTAGCAGTGACGGGCGTTCCAATGAGCAGTTCTTC
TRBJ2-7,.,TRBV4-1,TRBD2,CASSTRLAGEVEQYF,TGCGCCAGCAGCACCCGACTAGCGGGAGAAGTAGAGCAGTACTTC
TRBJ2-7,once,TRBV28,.,CASSLAGNEQYF,TGTGCCAGCAGTTTAGCAGGGAATGAGCAGTACTTC
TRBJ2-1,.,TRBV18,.,CASSQGTSSYNEQFF,TGTGCCAGCTCACAAGGGACGAGCTCCTACAATGAGCAGTTCTTC
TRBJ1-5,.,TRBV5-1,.,CASSLGGADQPQHF,TGCGCCAGCAGCTTGGGGGGGGCCGATCAGCCCCAGCATTTT
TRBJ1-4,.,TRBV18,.,CASSGSSVEKLFF,TGTGCCAGCTCCGGCAGCAGCGTAGAAAAACTGTTTTTT
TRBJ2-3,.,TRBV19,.,CASSIGGQGGTQYF,TGTGCCAGTAGTATAGGAGGTCAGGGGGGTACGCAGTATTTT
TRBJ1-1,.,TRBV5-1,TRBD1,CASSYRQGLDTEAFF,TGCGCCAGCAGTTACAGACAGGGGTTGGACACTGAAGCTTTCTTT
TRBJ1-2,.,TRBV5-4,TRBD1,CASSSPGQGTYGYTF,TGTGCCAGCAGCTCGCCGGGACAGGGAACCTATGGCTACACCTTC
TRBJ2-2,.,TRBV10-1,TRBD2,CASSLTGTSGGNTGELFF,TGCGCCAGCAGCCTCACCGGGACTAGCGGGGGTAACACCGGGGAGCTGTTTTTT
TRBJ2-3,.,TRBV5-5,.,CASSPQDTQYF,TGTGCCAGCAGCCCGCAAGATACGCAGTATTTT
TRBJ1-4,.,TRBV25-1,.,CASSRVATNEKLFF,TGTGCCAGCAGCCGAGTTGCAACTAATGAAAAACTGTTTTTT
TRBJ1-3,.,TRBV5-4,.,CASSSPDTTFSGNTIYF,TGTGCCAGCAGCTCTCCGGACACGACCTTCTCTGGAAACACCATATATTTT
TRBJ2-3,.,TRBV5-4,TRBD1,CASSRQGAGDTQYF,TGTGCCAGCAGCCGACAGGGGGCGGGGGATACGCAGTATTTT
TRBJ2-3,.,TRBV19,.,CASTPGRTTDTQYF,TGTGCCAGTACCCCGGGGAGAACCACAGATACGCAGTATTTT
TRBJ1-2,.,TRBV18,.,CASSSGTSAGYTF,TGTGCCAGCTCTTCCGGGACCTCGGCTGGCTACACCTTC
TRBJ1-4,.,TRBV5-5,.,CASSLGPRATNEKLFF,TGTGCCAGCAGCCTTGGGCCAAGGGCAACTAATGAAAAACTGTTTTTT
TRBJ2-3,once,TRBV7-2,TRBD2,CASSRRTSSPDTQYF,TGTGCCAGCAGCCGACGGACTAGTTCCCCAGATACGCAGTATTTT
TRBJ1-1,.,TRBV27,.,CASSLFRGTEAFF,TGTGCCAGCAGTTTATTCAGGGGAACTGAAGCTTTCTTT
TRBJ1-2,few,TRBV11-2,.,CASSLDYGYTF,TGTGCCAGCAGCTTAGACTATGGCTACACCTTC
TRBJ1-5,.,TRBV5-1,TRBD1,CASSLGRGDQPQHF,TGCGCCAGCAGCTTGGGCAGGGGGGATCAGCCCCAGCATTTT
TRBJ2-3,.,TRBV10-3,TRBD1,CAIKTGVPGETQYF,TGTGCCATCAAAACAGGGGTGCCGGGTGAGACGCAGTATTTT
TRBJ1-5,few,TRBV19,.,CASGDNQPQHF,TGTGCCAGTGGGGACAATCAGCCCCAGCATTTT
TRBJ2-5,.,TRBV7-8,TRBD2,CASSPRGGAGEKTQYF,TGTGCCAGCAGTCCCCGGGGGGGGGCAGGGGAGAAGACCCAGTACTTC
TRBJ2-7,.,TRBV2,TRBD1,CASSRDRASYEQYF,TGTGCCAGCAGCCGGGACAGGGCTTCCTACGAGCAGTACTTC
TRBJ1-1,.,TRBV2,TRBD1,CASSARDRTEAFF,TGTGCCAGCAGTGCCCGGGACAGGACTGAAGCTTTCTTT
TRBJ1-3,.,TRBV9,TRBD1,CASSVNRDRSSGNTIYF,TGTGCCAGCAGCGTAAACCGGGACAGGAGCTCTGGAAACACCATATATTTT
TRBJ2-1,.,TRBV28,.,CASSFGGPKYNEQFF,TGTGCCAGCAGTTTCGGGGGGCCCAAATACAATGAGCAGTTCTTC
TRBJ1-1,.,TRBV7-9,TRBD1,CASSLARTGGTEAFF,TGTGCCAGCAGCTTAGCGCGAACAGGGGGTACTGAAGCTTTCTTT
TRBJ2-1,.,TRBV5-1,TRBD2,CASSPPGTSSTEQFF,TGCGCCAGCAGCCCACCCGGGACTAGTTCTACTGAGCAGTTCTTC
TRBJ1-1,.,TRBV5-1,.,CASSLGGGYTEAFF,TGCGCCAGCAGCTTGGGCGGGGGCTACACTGAAGCTTTCTTT
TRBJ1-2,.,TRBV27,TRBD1,CASSLRPTTGAYGYTF,TGTGCCAGCAGTTTACGACCTACTACAGGGGCCTATGGCTACACCTTC
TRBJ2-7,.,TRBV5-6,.,CASSTDGGRINEQYF,TGTGCCAGCAGCACGGACGGGGGCAGAATCAACGAGCAGTACTTC
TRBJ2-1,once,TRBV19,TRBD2,CASRLAGGLDSYNEQFF,TGTGCCAGCCGACTAGCGGGGGGGCTGGACTCCTACAATGAGCAGTTCTTC
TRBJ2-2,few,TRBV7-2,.,CASSSGRNTGELFF,TGTGCCAGCAGCTCCGGACGGAACACCGGGGAGCTGTTTTTT
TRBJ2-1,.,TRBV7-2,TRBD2,CASSLGLAGANNEQFF,TGTGCCAGCAGCTTAGGACTAGCGGGGGCCAACAATGAGCAGTTCTTC
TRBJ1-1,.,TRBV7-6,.,CASSSIFGGSTEAFF,TGTGCCAGCAGCAGCATATTTGGGGGGTCCACTGAAGCTTTCTTT
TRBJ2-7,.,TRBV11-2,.,CASSLGGTLSYEQYF,TGTGCCAGCAGCTTAGGCGGGACCTTGTCCTACGAGCAGTACTTC
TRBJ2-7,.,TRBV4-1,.,CASRGSTLTYEQYF,TGCGCCAGCAGGGGGTCAACGTTAACCTACGAGCAGTACTTC
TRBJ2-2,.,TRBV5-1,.,CASSLRQGRVRTGELFF,TGCGCCAGCAGCTTAAGGCAGGGGCGGGTTAGGACCGGGGAGCTGTTTTTT
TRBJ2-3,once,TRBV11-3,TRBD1,CASSWDSYTDTQYF,TGTGCCAGCAGTTGGGACAGCTACACAGATACGCAGTATTTT
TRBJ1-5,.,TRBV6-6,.,CASRDGRYNQPQHF,TGTGCCAGCAGAGACGGACGGTACAATCAGCCCCAGCATTTT
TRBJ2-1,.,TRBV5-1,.,CASSLGDGLYNEQFF,TGCGCCAGCAGCTTGGGGGACGGCCTCTACAATGAGCAGTTCTTC
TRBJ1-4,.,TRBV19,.,CASSIDLLRTANEKLFF,TGTGCCAGTAGTATTGACCTCCTTCGGACTGCTAATGAAAAACTGTTTTTT
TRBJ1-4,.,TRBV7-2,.,CASSLSNEKLFF,TGTGCCAGCAGCTTGTCGAATGAAAAACTGTTTTTT
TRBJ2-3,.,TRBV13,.,CASSLAPRGTDTQYF,TGTGCCAGCAGCTTAGCCCCCAGGGGCACAGATACGCAGTATTTT
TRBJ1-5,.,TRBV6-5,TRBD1,CASSYDRERQPQHF,TGTGCCAGCAGTTACGACAGGGAAAGGCAGCCCCAGCATTTT
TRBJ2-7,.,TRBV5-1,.,CASSLGRSSYEQYF,TGCGCCAGCAGCTTGGGAAGGAGCTCCTACGAGCAGTACTTC
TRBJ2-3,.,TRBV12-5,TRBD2,CASGTSDPGLAGTSTDTQYF,TGTGCTAGTGGCACTTCTGACCCGGGACTAGCGGGGACTAGCACAGATACGCAGTATTTT
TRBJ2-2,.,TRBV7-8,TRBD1,CASSSGTGKGTGELFF,TGTGCCAGCAGCTCCGGGACAGGGAAAGGCACCGGGGAGCTGTTTTTT
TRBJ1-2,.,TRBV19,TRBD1,CASSAQGARVAANYGYTF,TGTGCCAGTAGTGCACAGGGGGCGCGAGTAGCTGCTAACTATGGCTACACCTTC